The rows below give T cell receptor beta chains drawn from one sample of a study of neoadjuvant nivolumab and ipilimumab in lung cancer. Profiling relied on immunoSEQ multiplex PCR, and the TCRdb table lists in-frame clones only, not all of them. The data hold 5,500 to 7,500 clones, with roughly 76% observed a single time. The material sequenced was tumor tissue, taken after neoadjuvant nivolumab, alone or with ipilimumab, at or shortly before surgery. Source of these receptors: an adult with non-small cell lung cancer. Both conserved end residues are part of each CDR3. The D gene is left open where the match is weak. Size is stated for part of the rows, as once, few or many counts, or as a class when the clone is expanded.

v_call,d_call,clone_size,j_call,cdr3_nt,cdr3_aa
TRBV7-9,NA,NA,TRBJ2-1,TGTGCCAGCACCCTGGGGCAGACCAATGAGCAGTTCTTC,CASTLGQTNEQFF
TRBV5-5,NA,NA,TRBJ2-3,TGTGCCAGCAGTTCCCTCATGTCAGATACGCAGTATTTT,CASSSLMSDTQYF
TRBV9,TRBD1,NA,TRBJ2-4,TGTGCCAGCAGCGTGACAGGGGATGGCATTCAGTACTTC,CASSVTGDGIQYF
TRBV29-1,NA,NA,TRBJ2-1,TGCACCACAAAATCAGGTTACAATGAGCAGTTCTTC,CTTKSGYNEQFF
TRBV20-1,NA,NA,TRBJ1-1,TGCAGTGCTAGTATGGGGGCTGAAGCTTTCTTT,CSASMGAEAFF
TRBV6-6,NA,NA,TRBJ1-2,TGTGCCAGCAGTCGGACGAGGGATGGCTACACCTTC,CASSRTRDGYTF
TRBV5-1,TRBD2,once,TRBJ2-1,TGCGCCAGCAGCTTGGCCGAGGGACTAGGAAAAAATGAGCAGTTCTTC,CASSLAEGLGKNEQFF
TRBV5-1,NA,NA,TRBJ1-2,TGCGCCAGCAGCTGGGGGGACCGTGGCTACACCTTC,CASSWGDRGYTF
TRBV7-3,NA,few,TRBJ2-5,TGTGCCAGCAGCTTAGCAGTCCAAGAGACCCAGTACTTC,CASSLAVQETQYF
TRBV5-1,TRBD2,NA,TRBJ2-3,TGCGCCAGCAGCATCAAGCGGGAGGTCTCAGATACGCAGTATTTT,CASSIKREVSDTQYF
TRBV28,NA,few,TRBJ1-2,TGTGCCAGCAGTCCACACTCCCTCCAAAGGACAGTGTATGGCTACACCTTC,CASSPHSLQRTVYGYTF
TRBV19,TRBD2,NA,TRBJ2-2,TGTGCCAGTTCCCGGGCGGGAGGGGGCACCGGGGAGCTGTTTTTT,CASSRAGGGTGELFF
TRBV5-1,NA,NA,TRBJ2-3,TGCGCCAGCAGCCTAGGCTCGGGTGGGACAACTCATACGCAGTATTTT,CASSLGSGGTTHTQYF
TRBV4-1,NA,NA,TRBJ1-1,TGCGCCAGCAGCCACCTCCGGGGGACCCCGACTGAAGCTTTCTTT,CASSHLRGTPTEAFF
TRBV5-1,NA,NA,TRBJ2-5,TGCGCCAGCAGCTTGGGACAACTCGGGGCCCAACAAGAGACCCAGTACTTC,CASSLGQLGAQQETQYF
TRBV7-9,NA,NA,TRBJ2-3,TGTGCCAGCAGCCGGGGAGGTACGCAGTATTTT,CASSRGGTQYF
TRBV2,TRBD1,NA,TRBJ1-1,TGTGCCAGCAGTCCAGGGACAGGGATGGTGAACACTGAAGCTTTCTTT,CASSPGTGMVNTEAFF
TRBV27,TRBD1,NA,TRBJ1-2,TGTGCCAGCAGTTCAGGACAGGGGAAGGGAGGTGGTGGCTACACCTTC,CASSSGQGKGGGGYTF
TRBV28,TRBD1,NA,TRBJ2-4,TGTGCCAGCAGTTTTTCGGGACAGGGACAAACTCGGCACTTC,CASSFSGQGQTRHF
TRBV15,TRBD1,NA,TRBJ1-5,TGTGCCACCAGCAGAGAGACAGGGGGTCTTGAGCCCCAGCATTTT,CATSRETGGLEPQHF
TRBV28,TRBD2,NA,TRBJ2-1,TGTGCCAGCAGTCCCCGGACTAGCGGGAGGTATTTCCATGAGCAGTTCTTC,CASSPRTSGRYFHEQFF
TRBV6-5,NA,NA,TRBJ2-1,TGTGCCAGCAGTCCCTTGGTCCCCCCCCATGAGCAGTTCTTC,CASSPLVPPHEQFF
TRBV7-2,TRBD1,NA,TRBJ2-5,TGTGCCAGCAGGTTGACAGGGGCAGAGACCCAGTACTTC,CASRLTGAETQYF
TRBV7-8,NA,NA,TRBJ2-3,TGTGCCAGCAGCTTAGTGGTCCTGACAGATACGCAGTATTTT,CASSLVVLTDTQYF
TRBV5-1,TRBD1,NA,TRBJ2-1,TGCGCCAGCAGCTTGGGACAGGGGGGGACTGAGCAGTTCTTC,CASSLGQGGTEQFF
TRBV7-9,NA,NA,TRBJ2-2,TGTGCCAGCACCCCTGGACTAACGAACACCGGGGAGCTGTTTTTT,CASTPGLTNTGELFF
TRBV4-2,TRBD1,few,TRBJ2-7,TGTGCCAGCAGCCTTGACTCCGGGACAGGGGGCTACGAGCAGTACTTC,CASSLDSGTGGYEQYF
TRBV28,NA,once,TRBJ2-5,TGTGCCAGCAGCGAGGCAGTCCCGGGTACTGGGGAGACCCAGTACTTC,CASSEAVPGTGETQYF